This TCR beta chain was sequenced during a study of T cell changes during pregnancy in multiple sclerosis. Germline assignment: CDR1 SEHNR and CDR2 FQNEAQ (reference sequence). The J segment lost 8 bases and the V segment lost 4 bases, leaving 8 bases of the junction unmatched. This CDR3 is 15 amino acids long. Sequenced by immunoSEQ multiplex PCR; TCRdb stores in-frame clones only, minus some. The table lists around 19,000 clones, around 89% of them singletons. Material: CD8+ T cells from peripheral blood mononuclear cells, obtained in the third trimester of pregnancy. The chain is built from TRBV7-9 and TRBJ1-6; TRBD1 matches 7 bases. This clonotype was sampled from a female donor in good health, enrolled as a control in a pregnancy study. This CDR3 reads CASSSQTGIDSPLHF. CDR3 bases: TGTGCCAGCAGCTCACAGACAGGGATCGATTCACCCCTCCACTTT.